One sample yielded the 23 T cell receptor beta chains listed below, sequenced in a study of Ad26.COV2.S vaccination and SARS-CoV-2 variants (dated by TCRdb to about 2021). To prepare the library, the immunoSEQ multiplex PCR assay was applied. Not all clones reach the TCRdb copy of this immuneACCESS table, which keeps in-frame sequences only. Checked studies attribute under half of the gap to unresolved V genes and leave the rest unexplained. Recorded for this sample are around 320,000 clones; 80% to 90% of them occurred a single time. 3.4% of the sample belongs to the ten largest clones. Read against the paper, the sample's treatment or condition label means: 15 to 20 received Ad26.COV2.S at low or high dose, single or two shots; about 5 received placebo; per-sample allocation not given. For vaccine and placebo recipients, repertoires were sequenced using samples collected on day 63 after the first injection.

The material sequenced was peripheral blood, taken in a trial of Ad26.COV2.S vaccine versus placebo. The receptors here all came from a person between 18 and 60 years old who received the Ad26.COV2.S COVID-19 vaccine or a placebo.

This chain joins TRBV5-1 and TRBJ1-5; TRBD1 agrees at 8 bases. The V and J ends lost 3 bases and 2 bases, in that order; junction bases with no gene match: 4. The CDR3 spans 15 residues. Germline loops: CDR1 SGHRS, CDR2 YFSETQ. This CDR3 reads CASSSGGGGNQPQHF. CDR3 in DNA: TGCGCCAGCAGCTCAGGGGGCGGAGGCAATCAGCCCCAGCATTTT. Supplemented by reference TRBV5-1 and TRBJ1-5, the full variable domain reads KAGVTQTPRYLIKTRGQQVTLSCSPISGHRSVSWYQQTPGQGLQFLFEYFSETQRNKGNFPGRFSGRQFSNSRSEMNVSTLELGDSALYLCASSSGGGGNQPQHFGDGTRLSIL.

This chain connects TRBV9 to TRBJ2-6, with D hard to call. The CDR3 extends over 12 amino acids. Trimming took 5 bases from V and 13 from J, leaving 13 bases between them. Germline V gene sequence: CDR1 SGDLS, CDR2 YYNGEE. CDR3 loop: CASRSTSGVLTF. The CDR3 DNA sequence: TGTGCCAGCAGGTCCACTTCTGGAGTCCTGACTTTC.

J is TRBJ2-7 and V is TRBV3-1 (or the pseudogene TRBV3-2); TRBD2 is a possible D gene (6 bases). Germline assignment: CDR1 LGHDT and CDR2 YNNKEL (reference sequence). This CDR3 region has 15 residues. Trimming took 4 bases from V and 1 from J, leaving 14 bases between them. The CDR3 DNA follows: TGTGCCAGCAGCCCTTCGGACTACCTTTCCTACGAGCAGTACTTC. It encodes CASSPSDYLSYEQYF.

The chain has TRBV27 and TRBJ2-1; D gene ambiguous. Germline V gives CDR1 MNHEY, CDR2 SMNVEV (reference sequence). This CDR3 region has 11 residues. Trimming took off 4 bases at V and 8 bases at J, with 6 bases between the two ends. This chain's CDR3 is CASSSSYEQFF. CDR3 nucleotide sequence: TGTGCCAGCAGTTCCTCATATGAGCAGTTCTTC.

The chain is built from TRBV7-2 and TRBJ1-5; 7 bases map to TRBD1. J was trimmed by 0 bases and V by 1 base; bases with no gene match: 9. Germline CDR1 SGHTA, CDR2 FQGNSA. This CDR3 region has 18 residues. Written as DNA, the CDR3 is TGTGCCAGCAGCTTAGTAGGACACAGGGGATATAGCAATCAGCCCCAGCATTTT. Translating it yields CASSLVGHRGYSNQPQHF.

The gene calls are TRBV24-1 and TRBJ1-5; D is perhaps TRBD1 (5 bases). This CDR3 has 13 amino acids. In germline, CDR1 is KGHDR, CDR2 SFDVKD. Trimming removed 4 bases from V and 3 bases from J, with 6 bases in between. CDR3: CATSEGPNQPQHF. The CDR3 DNA follows: TGTGCCACCAGTGAGGGGCCCAATCAGCCCCAGCATTTT.

The CDR3 nucleotides read TGTGCCAGCAGATTACTAGCGGGGGAGACCGGGGAGCTGTTTTTT. It codes for CASRLLAGETGELFF. The chain links TRBV6-4 to TRBJ2-2, with TRBD2 matching 11 bases. Germline lookup yields CDR1 MRHNA and CDR2 SNTAGT. After removal of 6 bases from V and 5 bases from J, the junction contained 5 bases not matched to a gene. This CDR3 spans 15 amino acids.

V is TRBV7-9 and J is TRBJ1-3; TRBD1 matches at 9 bases. The CDR3 covers 16 residues. Germline values: CDR1 SEHNR, CDR2 FQNEAQ (reference sequence). V was clipped by 5 bases and J by 3 bases; unmatched bases: 8. The CDR3, as DNA: TGTGCCAGCAGCCCCACCGGGACAGGGTTTGGAAACACCATATATTTT. Its protein is CASSPTGTGFGNTIYF. Using reference TRBV7-9 and TRBJ1-3 for the parts outside the CDR3, the full variable domain is DTGVSQNPRHKITKRGQNVTFRCDPISEHNRLYWYRQTLGQGPEFLTYFQNEAQLEKSRLLSDRFSAERPKGSFSTLEIQRTEQGDSAMYLCASSPTGTGFGNTIYFGEGSWLTVV.

This chain uses TRBV5-1 with TRBJ1-1; D is uncertain. Trimming took 0 bases from V and 1 from J, leaving 10 bases between them. This CDR3 spans 15 amino acids. The germline V gene has CDR1 SGHRS and CDR2 YFSETQ. The CDR3 coding sequence is TGCGCCAGCAGCTTGGTGGTAGCGGCGAACACTGAAGCTTTCTTT. This encodes CASSLVVAANTEAFF.

The chain uses TRBV11-2 and TRBJ2-1; a weak D match, TRBD2 (6 bases). Trimming cost V 4 bases and J 2 bases, with 15 bases left between them. The CDR3 totals 16 residues. Germline lookup yields CDR1 SGHAT and CDR2 FQNNGV. This chain's CDR3 is CASSYRRDSTYNEQFF. In DNA, the CDR3 is TGTGCCAGCAGCTATCGGAGGGACTCGACCTACAATGAGCAGTTCTTC.

V and J are TRBV3-1 (or the pseudogene TRBV3-2) and TRBJ2-5; tentatively, D is TRBD2 (6 bases). CDR3 length: 15 residues. Germline V gives CDR1 LGHDT, CDR2 YNNKEL (reference sequence). The ends were cut back, 0 bases at V and 5 bases at J, with 13 bases in the middle. The CDR3 coding sequence is TGTGCCAGCAGCCAAGACCCCGGGGGTGGGGAGACCCAGTACTTC. It encodes CASSQDPGGGETQYF.

The chain is built from TRBV30 and TRBJ1-4, with 7 positions matching TRBD1. V lost 5 bases, J lost 4 bases, and 4 bases stayed unmatched. Germline CDR1 reads GTSNPN; CDR2 reads SVGIG (reference sequence). CDR3 length: 13 amino acids. The CDR3 protein is CAWARDSNEKLFF. The DNA for the CDR3 is TGTGCCTGGGCGCGGGACAGTAATGAAAAACTGTTTTTT.

The chain employs TRBV13 and TRBJ2-2, with D uncertain. Looked up from germline, CDR1 is PRHDT and CDR2 is FYEKMQ (reference sequence). This CDR3 region has 15 residues. With 3 bases removed from V and 6 bases from J, the gap between germline ends came to 14 bases. This CDR3 is CASSLALMVAGELFF. The CDR3 DNA reads TGTGCCAGCAGCTTGGCCCTTATGGTAGCCGGGGAGCTGTTTTTT.

V usage is TRBV20-1 and J usage is TRBJ1-4; no reliable D call. Germline CDR1 and CDR2: DFQATT and SNEGSKA (reference sequence). V gave up 5 bases and J gave up 8 bases, with 6 bases separating them. This CDR3 spans 10 amino acids. The CDR3 sequence: CSAVHEKLFF. The CDR3 DNA is TGCAGTGCTGTCCACGAAAAACTGTTTTTT.

The rearrangement joins TRBV10-2 to TRBJ1-1; D uncertain. The CDR3 is made up of 13 amino acids. V lost 3 bases to trimming and J lost 1 base, with 6 bases between them. The germline V gene has CDR1 WSHSY and CDR2 SAAADI. CDR3 in amino acids: CASSEGRNTEAFF. CDR3 in DNA: TGCGCCAGCAGTGAAGGCCGGAACACTGAAGCTTTCTTT.

The CDR3 bases are TGTGCCAGCAGCTTAGTCAGGTCCCTTTTGGATGGTTCACCCCTCCACTTT. The encoded protein is CASSLVRSLLDGSPLHF. The chain uses TRBV7-8 and TRBJ1-6; D not resolved. Germline CDR1 reads SGHVS; CDR2 reads FQNEAQ. Trimming removed 1 base from V and 9 bases from J, with 19 bases in between. The CDR3 spans 17 residues. The full variable domain, completed using reference TRBV7-8 and TRBJ1-6, is GAGVSQSPRYKVAKRGQDVALRCDPISGHVSLFWYQQALGQGPEFLTYFQNEAQLDKSGLPSDRFFAERPEGSVSTLKIQRTQQEDSAVYLCASSLVRSLLDGSPLHFGNGTRLTVT.

CDR3 in DNA: TGTGCCAGCAGCTTGGCAGGGGGGAACACCGGGGAGCTGTTTTTT. It translates to CASSLAGGNTGELFF. V gene TRBV5-4 combines with J gene TRBJ2-2; 7 bases map to TRBD1. The CDR3 totals 15 residues. Germline V gene sequence: CDR1 SGHNT, CDR2 YYREEE (reference sequence). V shed 0 bases, J shed 1 base, and the junction held 0 bases outside the gene matches.

This chain joins TRBV3-1 (or the pseudogene TRBV3-2) and TRBJ1-1; D ambiguous. V was cut by 4 bases and J by 1 base, with 10 bases left in between. Per the germline V gene, CDR1 is LGHDT and CDR2 is YNNKEL (reference sequence). The CDR3 contains 14 residues. CDR3 region: CASSPPRGNTEAFF. DNA for the CDR3: TGTGCCAGCAGCCCCCCAAGAGGGAACACTGAAGCTTTCTTT.

The chain uses TRBV5-5 and TRBJ2-7; D remains ambiguous. Trimming cost V 4 bases and J 2 bases, with 7 bases left between them. CDR1 and CDR2 from the germline V gene are SGHKS and YYEKEE (reference sequence). The CDR3 runs to 12 residues. The CDR3 spells CASSINTYEQYF. The CDR3 bases are TGTGCCAGCAGCATCAACACCTACGAGCAGTACTTC.

V is TRBV4-2 and J is TRBJ2-3; unclear D gene. The length of the CDR3 is 16 residues. CDR1 and CDR2 from the germline V gene are LGHNA and YNFKEQ. Trimming pared 0 bases from V and 1 base from J, leaving 11 bases between. CDR3 residues: CASSQDVTARTDTQYF. The CDR3 DNA reads TGTGCCAGCAGCCAAGATGTGACGGCGCGCACAGATACGCAGTATTTT.

The rearrangement uses TRBV6-5 and TRBJ1-4, with D tentatively TRBD1 (5 bases). The CDR3 spans 15 residues. Germline V gene sequence: CDR1 MNHEY, CDR2 SVGAGI. Trimming took off 0 bases at V and 6 bases at J, with 11 bases between the two ends. DNA for the CDR3: TGTGCCAGCAGTTACTCGGGACGACGGCATGAAAAACTGTTTTTT. It is translated as CASSYSGRRHEKLFF.

J is TRBJ2-3 and V is TRBV7-8; D is uncertain. Germline V gene data show CDR1 as SGHVS and CDR2 as FQNEAQ. The germline V and J ends were trimmed by 5 bases and 4 bases, with 10 bases remaining between them. The CDR3 length is 13 residues. Here the CDR3 reads CASSNRAPDTQYF. The CDR3 DNA reads TGTGCCAGCAGCAACCGGGCCCCAGATACGCAGTATTTT.

This clone was counted only a few times. This chain links TRBV5-1 with TRBJ1-1; no definite D call. The CDR3 loop spans 13 amino acids. CDR1 is SGHRS and CDR2 is YFSETQ in the germline V gene. V lost 0 bases, J lost 4 bases, and 7 bases lay in between. The CDR3 here is CASSLAVGTEAFF. DNA for the CDR3: TGCGCCAGCAGCTTGGCCGTGGGCACTGAAGCTTTCTTT. Full variable domain (missing parts from reference TRBV5-1 and TRBJ1-1): KAGVTQTPRYLIKTRGQQVTLSCSPISGHRSVSWYQQTPGQGLQFLFEYFSETQRNKGNFPGRFSGRQFSNSRSEMNVSTLELGDSALYLCASSLAVGTEAFFGQGTRLTVV.